Presented here are 23 T cell receptor beta chains from one specimen sequenced in a study of T-cell memory formation after mild COVID-19. TCRdb recomputed calls from the 5' RACE reads with MiXCR, one row per CDR3 protein. The sample contains under 300,000 distinct CDR3 sequences, roughly 8.2% of which appear only once. Sequenced: PBMCs or a T cell subset sorted from them (not recorded which). Receptor source: a man younger than 30 who had mild COVID-19 (a few samples of this study predate the infection). Cell type and time point are not known.

The chain has TRBV5-1 and TRBJ2-7; D remains ambiguous. CDR1 SGHRS and CDR2 YFSETQ come from the germline V gene. The V end lost 7 bases, the J end lost 6 bases, and 11 bases lay between the germline ends. This CDR3 comprises 11 residues. The CDR3 sequence: CASRVGGEQYF. The CDR3 region has the DNA TGCGCCAGCCGGGTCGGTGGCGAGCAGTACTTC.

This clonotype has a handful of counts. The chain is built from TRBV5-1 and TRBJ2-3, with TRBD2 as a possible D gene (6 bases). Germline CDR1 reads SGHRS; CDR2 reads YFSETQ. V lost 2 bases, J lost 8 bases, and 15 bases lay in between. The CDR3 consists of 14 residues. CDR3 sequence reads: CASSLDQGGGTQYF. CDR3 bases: TGCGCCAGCAGCTTAGACCAGGGAGGTGGTACGCAGTATTTT.

This clonotype was detected a few times. The chain links TRBV7-6 to TRBJ2-3; D unresolved. This CDR3 has 15 amino acids. The germline V and J ends were trimmed by 5 bases and 5 bases, with 17 bases remaining between them. Germline CDR1 and CDR2: SGHVS and FNYEAQ. Written as DNA, the CDR3 is TGTGCCAGCAGCCCACAAGACGGAAGGAGAGATACGCAGTATTTT. Amino acids: CASSPQDGRRDTQYF.

In this sample, this clonotype turned up a few times. V usage is TRBV7-9 and J usage is TRBJ1-6; D ambiguous. CDR1 and CDR2 from the germline V gene are SEHNR and FQNEAQ (reference sequence). V was cut by 7 bases and J by 5 bases, with 6 bases left in between. CDR3 length equals 12 residues. The CDR3 here is CASTADNSPLHF. Written as DNA, the CDR3 is TGTGCCAGCACGGCAGATAATTCACCCCTCCACTTT.

This clonotype has a count of ten or more. This chain uses TRBV5-1 with TRBJ1-1, with D possibly TRBD1 on 5 matching bases. The CDR3 is 15 amino acids. From germline, CDR1 is SGHRS and CDR2 YFSETQ. V was pared by 6 bases and J by 6 bases, with 21 bases between. For the CDR3, the DNA is TGCGCCAGCAACCGGGACCCCGCCGAGGGCGCTGAAGCTTTCTTT. It yields the protein CASNRDPAEGAEAFF. Drawing the rest from reference TRBV5-1 and TRBJ1-1, the complete variable domain is KAGVTQTPRYLIKTRGQQVTLSCSPISGHRSVSWYQQTPGQGLQFLFEYFSETQRNKGNFPGRFSGRQFSNSRSEMNVSTLELGDSALYLCASNRDPAEGAEAFFGQGTRLTVV.

This clonotype showed up just a few times. CDR3 protein: CAIRTGGRNTGELFF. CDR3 in DNA: TGTGCCATCAGGACAGGGGGACGGAACACCGGGGAGCTGTTTTTT. The chain couples TRBV10-3 to TRBJ2-2, with 9 bases lining up with TRBD1. This CDR3 contains 15 residues. V shed 6 bases, J shed 1 base, and the junction held 3 bases outside the gene matches. CDR1 and CDR2 (germline): ENHRY, SYGVKD.

The chain links TRBV13 to TRBJ2-3; TRBD2 matches 8 bases. V trimming: 5 bases; J trimming: 5 bases; junction bases outside the gene matches: 12. The CDR3 totals 16 residues. The V gene's germline CDR1 is PRHDT and CDR2 FYEKMQ (reference sequence). In DNA form, the CDR3 reads TGTGCCAGCAGCACACCGGGGGGGGCATCGTTAGATACGCAGTATTTT. Its translation is CASSTPGGASLDTQYF.

For the CDR3, the DNA is TGTGCCAGCAGTCCGGGTACTAGCAATCAGCCCCAGCATTTT. Amino acid sequence: CASSPGTSNQPQHF. The rearrangement joins TRBV2 to TRBJ1-5; no reliable D call. V was trimmed by 5 bases and J by 0 bases, leaving 8 bases between them. This CDR3 has 14 residues. In germline, CDR1 is SNHLY, CDR2 FYNNEI.

J is TRBJ2-5 and V is TRBV14, with D perhaps TRBD1 (6 bases). The CDR3 runs 13 residues. The germline gives CDR1 SGHDN, CDR2 FVKESK. The germline V and J ends were trimmed by 4 bases and 9 bases, with 15 bases remaining between them. The CDR3 is CASSPGTRVPQYF. In DNA, the CDR3 is TGTGCCAGCAGCCCCGGGACACGGGTACCCCAGTACTTC.

This clonotype was recorded a few times. The rearrangement links TRBV12-3 or TRBV12-4 to TRBJ2-7; possibly TRBD2 for D (7 bases). V was shortened by 6 bases and J by 3 bases, with 24 bases between the two germline ends. The CDR3 spans 17 residues. The CDR3 region is CASRPQGGGTAHYEQYF. Here the CDR3 DNA reads TGTGCCAGCAGGCCACAAGGGGGGGGGACGGCACACTACGAGCAGTACTTC.

This clonotype appeared many times. The rearrangement uses TRBV5-1 and TRBJ2-2; the match to TRBD1 covers 7 bases. Losses at the gene ends were 7 bases for V and 1 base for J; bases not matched to a gene: 1. The CDR3 covers 13 residues. CDR1 SGHRS and CDR2 YFSETQ come from the germline V gene. The CDR3 here is CASRTGNTGELFF. The CDR3 DNA sequence: TGCGCCAGCCGGACAGGGAACACCGGGGAGCTGTTTTTT.

This sequence joins TRBV7-2 and TRBJ1-1; the match to TRBD1 covers 9 bases. The CDR3 length is 14 residues. Trimming took 5 bases from V and 2 from J; bases not matched to a gene: 3. Germline V gene lookup returns CDR1 SGHTA and CDR2 FQGNSA. The DNA of the CDR3 is TGTGCCAGCAGCAAGGACAGGGGAAACACTGAAGCTTTCTTT. Its translation is CASSKDRGNTEAFF.

This clonotype was observed a handful of times. The V call is TRBV19, the J call TRBJ2-3; no firm D call. Germline V gene sequence: CDR1 LNHDA, CDR2 SQIVND (reference sequence). Trimming stripped 3 bases from V and 2 bases from J, with 12 bases between. This CDR3 contains 15 residues. This CDR3 is CASSIFADPTDTQYF. Written as DNA, the CDR3 is TGTGCCAGTAGTATCTTTGCTGACCCCACAGATACGCAGTATTTT.

The chain uses TRBV6-2 or TRBV6-3 and TRBJ1-6; TRBD1 is a possible D gene (6 bases). The CDR3 totals 15 residues. Trimming stripped 2 bases from V and 9 bases from J, with 14 bases between. CDR1 and CDR2 (germline): MNHEY, SVGEGT. The CDR3 here is CASSYSTGIRSPLHF. DNA for the CDR3: TGTGCCAGCAGTTACAGTACAGGGATACGTTCACCCCTCCACTTT.

This chain uses TRBV20-1 with TRBJ2-5; perhaps TRBD2 as D (6 bases). Between the trimmed V and J ends, which lost 1 base and 4 bases, there was a span of 10 bases. Germline V gives CDR1 DFQATT, CDR2 SNEGSKA (reference sequence). The CDR3 is made up of 13 amino acids. DNA for the CDR3: TGCAGTGCTAGAGTAGGGACTTCAGAGACCCAGTACTTC. It encodes CSARVGTSETQYF.

The chain combines TRBV7-9 with TRBJ1-1; 7 nucleotides match TRBD1. Looked up from germline, CDR1 is SEHNR and CDR2 is FQNEAQ (reference sequence). The CDR3 sequence is 14 residues long. V was clipped by 1 base and J by 3 bases; unmatched bases: 2. The DNA for the CDR3 is TGTGCCAGCAGCTTAGAAGGGACAGACACTGAAGCTTTCTTT. Encoded protein: CASSLEGTDTEAFF.

This clonotype came up a few times. As DNA, the CDR3 is TGTGCCAGCAGGACCGACAGGTTCCTTTTTGCTTTCTTT. It encodes CASRTDRFLFAFF. V gene TRBV6-2 or TRBV6-3 combines with J gene TRBJ1-1; D perhaps matches TRBD1 (6 bases). Germline V gives CDR1 MNHEY, CDR2 SVGEGT. The CDR3 is 13 amino acids. Trimming took 6 bases from V and 11 from J, leaving 19 bases between them.

Only a few counts were recorded for this clonotype. This chain uses TRBV5-4 with TRBJ1-1, with D perhaps TRBD1 (5 bases). V lost 1 base, J lost 8 bases, and 12 bases lay in between. Germline V lookup: CDR1 SGHNT, CDR2 YYREEE (reference sequence). The CDR3 is made up of 13 amino acids. The CDR3 nucleotides read TGTGCCAGCAGCTTGTATCAGGGTATAGAAGCTTTCTTT. It codes for CASSLYQGIEAFF.

This clonotype was observed a few times. The V call is TRBV10-3, the J call TRBJ2-3, with D hard to call. Trimming removed 3 bases from V and 7 bases from J, with 8 bases in between. Looked up from germline, CDR1 is ENHRY and CDR2 is SYGVKD. The CDR3 is 12 amino acids. CDR3 region: CAISEESNTQYF. DNA for the CDR3: TGTGCCATCAGTGAAGAATCAAATACGCAGTATTTT.

The chain joins TRBV12-3 or TRBV12-4 to TRBJ2-1; 10 bases line up with TRBD2. The CDR3 loop spans 19 amino acids. J lost 0 bases, V lost 6 bases, and 14 bases had no gene match. In DNA form, the CDR3 reads TGTGCCAGCAGGGGGAGGACTAGCGGTTATAGTAGCTCCTACAATGAGCAGTTCTTC. Translating it yields CASRGRTSGYSSSYNEQFF.

This clonotype was seen a few times. The genes are TRBV7-9 and TRBJ2-3; no definite D call. The CDR3 runs 15 residues. V lost 5 bases and J lost 2, with 14 bases in between. CDR1 SEHNR and CDR2 FQNEAQ come from the germline V gene (reference sequence). The CDR3 spells CASSPLVAYTDTQYF. For the CDR3, the DNA is TGTGCCAGCAGCCCCTTGGTGGCCTACACAGATACGCAGTATTTT.

Only a few counts were recorded for this clonotype. The chain employs TRBV4-1 and TRBJ1-5; 7 positions match TRBD1. The CDR3 runs to 16 residues. Germline CDR1 is MGHRA and CDR2 is YSYEKL. V gave up 1 base and J gave up 5 bases; unmatched junction bases: 8. CDR3 sequence (DNA): TGCGCCAGCAGCCAAGGACAGGGACACTCATATCAGCCCCAGCATTTT. As protein: CASSQGQGHSYQPQHF.

This clonotype came up a few times. J is TRBJ2-3 and V is TRBV5-1, with TRBD2 matching over 13 bases. Trimming at V came to 4 bases and at J to 2 bases, leaving 1 base not matched to a gene. Germline V CDR1 and CDR2: SGHRS, YFSETQ. CDR3 length equals 15 residues. CDR3 region: CASSGTSGVTDTQYF. As DNA, the CDR3 is TGCGCCAGCAGCGGGACTAGCGGGGTCACAGATACGCAGTATTTT.